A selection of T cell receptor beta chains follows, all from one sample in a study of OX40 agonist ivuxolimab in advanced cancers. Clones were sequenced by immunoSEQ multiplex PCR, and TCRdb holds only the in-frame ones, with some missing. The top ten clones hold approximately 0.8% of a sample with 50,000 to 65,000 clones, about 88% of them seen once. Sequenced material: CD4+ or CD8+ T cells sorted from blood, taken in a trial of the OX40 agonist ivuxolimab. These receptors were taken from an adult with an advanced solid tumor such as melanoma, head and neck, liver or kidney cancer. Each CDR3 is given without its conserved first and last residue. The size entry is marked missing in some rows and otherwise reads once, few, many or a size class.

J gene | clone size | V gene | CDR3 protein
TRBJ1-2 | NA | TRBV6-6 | ATQGQPEGYGYT
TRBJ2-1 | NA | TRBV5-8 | ASRPYVGEQF
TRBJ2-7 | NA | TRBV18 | ASSPRSYEQY
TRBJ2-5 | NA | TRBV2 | ASRGTSGNQETQY
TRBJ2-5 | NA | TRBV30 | AWSGGSAGEETQY
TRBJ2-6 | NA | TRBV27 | ASSFRLGTGGSGANVLT
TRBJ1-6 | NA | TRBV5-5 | ASSFSDRGATPLH
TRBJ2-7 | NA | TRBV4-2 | ASSPLAGGYEQY
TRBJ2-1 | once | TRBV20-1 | SARVYNEQF
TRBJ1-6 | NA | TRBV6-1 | ASNERNSPLH
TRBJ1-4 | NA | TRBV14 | ASSPLESEKLF
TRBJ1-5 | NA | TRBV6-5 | ASRDRENQPQH
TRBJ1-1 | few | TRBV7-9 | ASTRTGNEAF
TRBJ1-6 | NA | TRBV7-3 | ASSLTNVSPLH
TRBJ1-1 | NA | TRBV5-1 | ASSPTTGNTEAF
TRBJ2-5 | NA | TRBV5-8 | ASSLARLEGRETQY
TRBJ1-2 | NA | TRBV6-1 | ASSQGQGRYGYT
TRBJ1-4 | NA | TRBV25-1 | ASSLTGSNEKLF
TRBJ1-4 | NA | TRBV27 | ASSFGNEKLF
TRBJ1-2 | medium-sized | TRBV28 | ASSWGTARGYT
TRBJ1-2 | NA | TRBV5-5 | ASSFDSLNGYT
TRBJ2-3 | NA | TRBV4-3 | ASSQDRRDTQY
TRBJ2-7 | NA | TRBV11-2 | ASSMTLTGAAFEQY
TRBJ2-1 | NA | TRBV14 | ASSQAPGTGGWDEQF
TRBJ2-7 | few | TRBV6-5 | ASSQDRFPYEQY